Following are 30 T cell receptor beta chains from one sample sequenced in a study of T cell responses to AZD1222 COVID-19 vaccine. Clones were sequenced by immunoSEQ multiplex PCR, and TCRdb holds only the in-frame ones, with some missing. The sample holds 160,000 or so clones, 80% to 90% seen once. Sequencing was performed on peripheral blood, taken 28 days after the second dose of the MenACWY control vaccine. These receptors originate from an adult who received the MenACWY meningococcal vaccine as a control.

The chain employs TRBV5-1 and TRBJ2-2, with unresolved D. The germline V gene has CDR1 SGHRS and CDR2 YFSETQ. This CDR3 is built from 12 residues. The germline V and J ends were trimmed by 0 bases and 11 bases, with 8 bases remaining between them. The CDR3 sequence is CASSLGPLELFF. CDR3 DNA sequence: TGCGCCAGCAGCTTGGGTCCCCTTGAGCTGTTTTTT.

The chain joins TRBV7-9 to TRBJ1-1; D not certain. Germline assignment: CDR1 SEHNR and CDR2 FQNEAQ (reference sequence). CDR3 length equals 14 residues. V lost 6 bases, J lost 4 bases, and 15 bases lay in between. CDR3 in amino acids: CASRTDTSSTEAFF. The CDR3 DNA reads as TGTGCCAGCAGAACTGACACGTCGAGCACTGAAGCTTTCTTT.

The rearrangement joins TRBV7-2 to TRBJ1-5, with 12 bases fitting TRBD1. Germline V gene lookup returns CDR1 SGHTA and CDR2 FQGNSA. This CDR3 spans 17 amino acids. After removal of 3 bases from V and 9 bases from J, the junction contained 12 bases not matched to a gene. The CDR3 region has the DNA TGTGCCAGCAGCTTCCGAGGGGGACAGGGGGCGTCGCGGCCCCAGCATTTT. Its protein product is CASSFRGGQGASRPQHF. Full variable domain (outside the CDR3, taken from reference TRBV7-2 and TRBJ1-5): GAGVSQSPSNKVTEKGKDVELRCDPISGHTALYWYRQSLGQGLEFLIYFQGNSAPDKSGLPSDRFSAERTGGSVSTLTIQRTQQEDSAVYLCASSFRGGQGASRPQHFGDGTRLSIL.

The CDR3 loop is CASSPREAYSNQPQHF. The CDR3 DNA reads TGTGCCAGCAGCCCCAGGGAGGCCTATAGCAATCAGCCCCAGCATTTT. V is TRBV7-8 and J is TRBJ1-5; tentative D call: TRBD1 (5 bases). Per germline, CDR1 SGHVS and CDR2 FQNEAQ. Trimming removed 5 bases at V and 0 bases at J, with 14 bases between. The CDR3 is 16 residues long.

This chain links TRBV7-9 with TRBJ2-3; 7 nucleotides line up with TRBD2. The germline V gene encodes CDR1 SEHNR and CDR2 FQNEAQ (reference sequence). The trim removed 5 bases at V and 7 bases at J, leaving 9 bases unmatched. The CDR3 loop spans 14 amino acids. The CDR3 sequence: CASSPGTNPHTQYF. The CDR3 nucleotides are TGTGCCAGCAGCCCTGGGACTAACCCACATACGCAGTATTTT.

The CDR3 bases are TGTGCCAGCAGCTCGGGACTTTCTGGCTACACCTTC. It translates to CASSSGLSGYTF. This chain joins TRBV2 and TRBJ1-2; D may be TRBD1 (5 bases). The CDR3 is made up of 12 amino acids. CDR1 is SNHLY, CDR2 FYNNEI, per germline. The ends were cut back, 6 bases at V and 7 bases at J, with 12 bases in the middle.

The chain uses TRBV11-1 and TRBJ2-5; D ambiguous. V was trimmed by 1 base and J by 5 bases, leaving 8 bases between them. Germline CDR1 is SGHAT and CDR2 is FQDESV (reference sequence). There are 13 residues in the CDR3. In DNA, the CDR3 is TGTGCCAGCAGCTTAGAGATGGTGGAGACCCAGTACTTC. Encoded protein: CASSLEMVETQYF.

This rearrangement joins TRBV10-1 to TRBJ1-1, with D possibly matching TRBD1 (6 bases). The ends were cut back, 6 bases at V and 1 base at J, with 6 bases in the middle. The germline CDR1 and CDR2 sequences are WNHNN and SYGVQD (reference sequence). This CDR3 is 12 amino acids long. The CDR3 coding sequence is TGCGCCAGCAGAGGGGGGAACACTGAAGCTTTCTTT. Translated: CASRGGNTEAFF.

J is TRBJ2-3 and V is TRBV24-1; maybe TRBD2 (6 bases). This CDR3 has 15 amino acids. Trimming shortened V by 0 bases and J by 0 bases, and 6 bases separated the two germline ends. The germline CDR1 and CDR2 sequences are KGHDR and SFDVKD. The CDR3 DNA sequence: TGTGCCACCAGTGATTTGGGGACTAGCACAGATACGCAGTATTTT. The encoded protein is CATSDLGTSTDTQYF.

This clone was observed a handful of times. The V call is TRBV28, the J call TRBJ1-5; no clear D. Germline-derived CDR1 and CDR2 are MDHEN and SYDVKM. The CDR3 spans 11 residues. The germline V and J ends were trimmed by 4 bases and 7 bases, with 5 bases remaining between them. The CDR3 protein is CASSSAQPQHF. CDR3 nucleotide sequence: TGTGCCAGCAGTTCTGCGCAGCCCCAGCATTTT.

CDR3 coding DNA: TGTGCCAGCTCAGCCCTAGCGGGAGTTTATGAGCAGTTCTTC. This gives the protein CASSALAGVYEQFF. The gene calls are TRBV18 and TRBJ2-1; 10 nucleotides agree with TRBD2. This CDR3 comprises 14 residues. The V and J ends lost 5 bases and 8 bases, in that order; junction bases with no gene match: 6. The germline V gene encodes CDR1 KGHSH and CDR2 LQKENI.

V is TRBV28 and J is TRBJ2-1, with 10 bases that match TRBD2. V shed 2 bases, J shed 7 bases, and the junction held 8 bases outside the gene matches. The CDR3 has 16 residues. From germline, CDR1 is MDHEN and CDR2 SYDVKM. In nucleotides, the CDR3 is TGTGCCAGCAGTTTAGCCAGGGCTAGCGGGAGTAATGAGCAGTTCTTC. Residues: CASSLARASGSNEQFF.

This rearrangement joins TRBV10-3 to TRBJ1-4; 8 bases line up with TRBD1. In germline, CDR1 is ENHRY, CDR2 SYGVKD. J gave up 8 bases and V 8 bases, and 7 bases lay outside the gene matches. This CDR3 contains 13 residues. CDR3: CAIGTGGFEKLFF. The CDR3 region has the DNA TGTGCCATCGGCACAGGGGGTTTCGAAAAACTGTTTTTT.

This clone was observed a few times. The gene calls are TRBV5-1 and TRBJ2-1, with TRBD2 identical over 9 bases. The CDR3 has 15 amino acids. CDR1 is SGHRS and CDR2 is YFSETQ in the germline V gene. V lost 0 bases and J lost 8; bases outside the gene matches: 6. DNA for the CDR3: TGCGCCAGCAGCTTGGATAGCGGGAGAAAGGATGAGCAGTTCTTC. Protein product: CASSLDSGRKDEQFF.

V usage is TRBV30 and J usage is TRBJ1-3; unclear D gene. The CDR3 is 12 residues long. Germline V gene lookup returns CDR1 GTSNPN and CDR2 SVGIG (reference sequence). Trimming stripped 0 bases from V and 4 bases from J, with 4 bases between. CDR3 DNA sequence: TGTGCCTGGAGTGTCCTGGGAAACACCATATATTTT. Its translation is CAWSVLGNTIYF.

The V call is TRBV6-2 or TRBV6-3, the J call TRBJ2-7; D gene unclear. The CDR3 length is 11 residues. Germline V CDR1 and CDR2: MNHEY, SVGEGT. V gave up 5 bases and J gave up 7 bases, with 9 bases separating them. In DNA, the CDR3 is TGTGCCAGCAGTAACCCCCTTGAGCAGTACTTC. Protein: CASSNPLEQYF.

The CDR3 DNA reads as TGTGCCATCAGCGGGGGTCAGAGTAATGAAAAACTGTTTTTT. Translating it yields CAISGGQSNEKLFF. V gene TRBV10-3 combines with J gene TRBJ1-4; a possible D gene is TRBD1 (5 bases). The V gene lost 6 bases and the J gene lost 4 bases, with 12 bases spanning the gap. The germline V gene encodes CDR1 ENHRY and CDR2 SYGVKD. The CDR3 consists of 14 residues.

The chain links TRBV7-9 to TRBJ2-3; 12 bases are a match to TRBD2. Looked up from germline, CDR1 is SEHNR and CDR2 is FQNEAQ (reference sequence). The CDR3 is made up of 16 amino acids. The V segment lost 5 bases and the J segment 4 bases; nucleotides outside the gene matches: 7. The CDR3 sequence is CASSALAGGPSDTQYF. The CDR3, as DNA: TGTGCCAGCAGCGCCCTAGCGGGAGGGCCTTCAGATACGCAGTATTTT. The full variable domain, completed using reference TRBV7-9 and TRBJ2-3, is DTGVSQNPRHKITKRGQNVTFRCDPISEHNRLYWYRQTLGQGPEFLTYFQNEAQLEKSRLLSDRFSAERPKGSFSTLEIQRTEQGDSAMYLCASSALAGGPSDTQYFGPGTRLTVL.

This chain connects TRBV29-1 to TRBJ2-7, with 7 bases that match TRBD2. The CDR3 spans 12 residues. Germline trimming cut 7 bases from V and 7 bases from J; bases unmatched to any gene: 10. Germline V lookup: CDR1 SQVTM, CDR2 ANQGSEA. Here the CDR3 DNA reads TGCAGCGCACTCAAGGGAGGGCGGGAGCAGTACTTC. Its translation: CSALKGGREQYF.

The J gene is TRBJ2-7, the V gene TRBV7-2, with D perhaps matching TRBD1 or TRBD2 (5 bases each). V lost 4 bases and J lost 12, with 22 bases in between. CDR1 and CDR2 (germline): SGHTA, FQGNSA. The CDR3 has 14 residues. The CDR3 spells CASSSRSGTPWWYF. In DNA, the CDR3 is TGTGCCAGCAGCTCTCGTTCCGGGACCCCTTGGTGGTACTTC. The full variable domain, completed using reference TRBV7-2 and TRBJ2-7, is GAGVSQSPSNKVTEKGKDVELRCDPISGHTALYWYRQSLGQGLEFLIYFQGNSAPDKSGLPSDRFSAERTGGSVSTLTIQRTQQEDSAVYLCASSSRSGTPWWYFGPGTRLTVT.

This rearrangement joins TRBV5-1 to TRBJ1-5; 11 bases line up with TRBD1. V lost 2 bases to trimming and J lost 6 bases; unmatched junction nucleotides: 1. The germline V gene has CDR1 SGHRS and CDR2 YFSETQ. This CDR3 has 14 amino acids. In DNA, the CDR3 is TGCGCCAGCAGCTTAGGGACAGGGGGTCAGCCCCAGCATTTT. As protein: CASSLGTGGQPQHF.

The V gene is TRBV12-3 or TRBV12-4, the J gene TRBJ1-1; TRBD1 is a possible D gene (5 bases). Trimming removed 3 bases at V and 3 bases at J, with 8 bases between. The CDR3 loop spans 13 amino acids. The CDR3: CASSFGGYTEAFF. CDR3 nucleotide sequence: TGTGCCAGCAGTTTTGGGGGTTACACTGAAGCTTTCTTT.

J is TRBJ1-2 and V is TRBV7-2; D is uncertain. CDR1 SGHTA and CDR2 FQGNSA come from the germline V gene. This CDR3 is 13 amino acids long. Between the trimmed V and J ends, which lost 0 bases and 8 bases, there was a span of 10 bases. CDR3 sequence: CASSLAKVRGYTF. The DNA of the CDR3 is TGTGCCAGCAGCTTAGCGAAAGTTCGCGGCTACACCTTC.

The rearrangement uses TRBV7-9 and TRBJ2-7, with no clear D. Germline CDR1 reads SEHNR; CDR2 reads FQNEAQ (reference sequence). The V gene lost 10 bases and the J gene lost 3 bases, with 13 bases spanning the gap. The CDR3 has 12 residues. For the CDR3, the DNA is TGTGCCATACAAGGATATCTCTACGAGCAGTACTTC. Residues: CAIQGYLYEQYF.

The chain links TRBV4-1 to TRBJ2-7; 7 bases line up with TRBD1. CDR3 length: 16 amino acids. The V segment lost 4 bases and the J segment 0 bases; nucleotides outside the gene matches: 9. Looked up from germline, CDR1 is MGHRA and CDR2 is YSYEKL. The chain's CDR3 is CASSLQAGTVSYEQYF. The CDR3 DNA reads TGCGCCAGCAGCCTCCAAGCCGGGACAGTCTCCTACGAGCAGTACTTC.

The chain employs TRBV19 and TRBJ2-1, with TRBD2 matching over 7 bases. J gave up 8 bases and V 3 bases, and 4 bases lay outside the gene matches. The CDR3 extends over 13 amino acids. The germline V gene has CDR1 LNHDA and CDR2 SQIVND (reference sequence). The CDR3 DNA reads as TGTGCCAGTAGTATTGGGGGGGTCCATGAGCAGTTCTTC. This gives the protein CASSIGGVHEQFF.

V is TRBV7-3 and J is TRBJ1-2, with D perhaps matching TRBD1 (6 bases). The CDR3 loop spans 13 amino acids. Trimming removed 5 bases at V and 3 bases at J, with 10 bases between. The germline V gene encodes CDR1 SGHTA and CDR2 FQGTGA. CDR3: CASSPYRDYGYTF. CDR3 nucleotides: TGTGCCAGCAGCCCCTACAGGGACTATGGCTACACCTTC.

V usage is TRBV10-3 and J usage is TRBJ2-1, with 8 bases aligning to TRBD2. The CDR3 spans 17 residues. Germline V CDR1 and CDR2: ENHRY, SYGVKD. The V segment lost 0 bases and the J segment 10 bases; nucleotides outside the gene matches: 14. This chain's CDR3 is CAISESVAGGPFREQFF. The CDR3 nucleotides are TGTGCCATCAGTGAGTCGGTTGCGGGAGGCCCGTTTCGGGAGCAGTTCTTC.

The V and J genes are TRBV29-1 and TRBJ1-2; 7 nucleotides line up with TRBD1. CDR1 SQVTM and CDR2 ANQGSEA come from the germline V gene. The CDR3 consists of 12 residues. The junction had 5 bases not matched to a gene; V was cut back by 7 bases and J by 3 bases. CDR3 sequence: CSANTGDYGYTF. The CDR3, as DNA: TGCAGCGCTAATACAGGGGACTATGGCTACACCTTC.

The rearrangement joins TRBV7-8 to TRBJ1-6; weak D call: TRBD1 (6 bases). V gave up 1 base and J gave up 11 bases, with 12 bases separating them. CDR1 is SGHVS, CDR2 FQNEAQ, per germline. CDR3 size: 14 residues. Here the CDR3 reads CASSLVQGPTPLHF. DNA of the CDR3: TGTGCCAGCAGCTTAGTCCAGGGGCCGACACCCCTCCACTTT.